This T cell receptor beta chain was captured in a study of T cell repertoires in cytomegalovirus infection. Study context: Based on public TCR beta signatures, there were indications of CMV infection and of a matching HLA type. Broader study findings: HLA-C-restricted, CMV-specific TCR beta clonotypes were dominant ex vivo.

This clonotype showed up just once. The antigen is unknown. V shed 1 base and J shed 4 bases, with 8 bases lying between them. Per the germline V gene, CDR1 is SQVTM and CDR2 is ANQGSEA. This CDR3 comprises 12 residues. TCRdb analysed the reads with MiXCR anew, one entry per CDR3 protein. The sample includes roughly 500,000 distinct CDR3 sequences, roughly 34% of them seen just once. The sequencing used cultured PBMCs, collected from culture after CMV antigen stimulation. The rearrangement links TRBV29-1 to TRBJ2-7; the D call may be TRBD1 or TRBD2 (5 bases each). The TCR originated in a human donor in good health (CMV status not recorded). Some clones in this sample may be carry-over from other donors' samples. CDR3: CSVEGGGYEQYF. The CDR3 DNA follows: TGCAGCGTTGAAGGTGGGGGTTACGAGCAGTACTTC.